The 23 T cell receptor beta chains below come from one sample, sequenced in a study of blood T cell repertoires in COVID-19. The table came from immunoSEQ multiplex PCR; TCRdb's copy has only in-frame clones and leaves some out. The sample yields 200,000 to 300,000 clones, around 86% seen once. Source material: PBMCs or T cells enriched from blood (not recorded which). The receptors here all came from a woman aged 18-29 years who had recovered from COVID-19.

The chain joins TRBV18 to TRBJ2-2; D is undetermined. The germline V gene encodes CDR1 KGHSH and CDR2 LQKENI. This CDR3 comprises 14 residues. Trimming left V 2 bases short and J 6 bases short, with 10 bases between. This CDR3 is CASSPNEFAGELFF. The CDR3 DNA sequence: TGTGCCAGCTCACCAAACGAGTTCGCCGGGGAGCTGTTTTTT.

The chain employs TRBV9 and TRBJ2-7, with 8 bases aligning to TRBD2. Per germline, CDR1 SGDLS and CDR2 YYNGEE. The CDR3 spans 15 residues. Losses at the gene ends were 4 bases for V and 2 bases for J; bases not matched to a gene: 8. This CDR3 is CASSPNSGITYEQYF. The CDR3 DNA reads as TGTGCCAGCAGCCCAAATAGCGGGATTACCTACGAGCAGTACTTC.

The rearrangement joins TRBV7-2 to TRBJ1-4; D gene unclear. The CDR3 runs 15 residues. V lost 5 bases, J lost 1 base, and 11 bases lay in between. CDR1 SGHTA and CDR2 FQGNSA come from the germline V gene. The CDR3 spells CASSHGGRTNEKLFF. DNA of the CDR3: TGTGCCAGCAGCCACGGTGGGAGAACTAATGAAAAACTGTTTTTT.

The chain links TRBV19 to TRBJ1-2, with TRBD1 matching over 8 bases. Germline loops: CDR1 LNHDA, CDR2 SQIVND (reference sequence). The CDR3 is 11 residues long. V lost 5 bases to trimming and J lost 7 bases; unmatched junction nucleotides: 0. For the CDR3, the DNA is TGTGCCAGTAGTGACAGGGGTGGCTACACCTTC. It translates to CASSDRGGYTF.

The V call is TRBV18, the J call TRBJ1-1; D not certain. This CDR3 region has 16 residues. Trimming pared 1 base from V and 4 bases from J, leaving 16 bases between. Germline CDR1 and CDR2: KGHSH and LQKENI. CDR3 in DNA: TGTGCCAGCTCACCACAAAGGGCGGGGAGCGGCACTGAAGCTTTCTTT. Its protein is CASSPQRAGSGTEAFF.

This chain connects TRBV7-2 to TRBJ2-3, with 11 bases matching TRBD2. The CDR3 consists of 15 residues. Unmatched junction bases numbered 7, after V lost 3 bases and J lost 8 bases. CDR1 and CDR2 from the germline V gene are SGHTA and FQGNSA. CDR3 loop: CASSLKLAGEGTQYF. The CDR3 DNA is TGTGCCAGCAGCTTGAAACTAGCGGGAGAGGGTACGCAGTATTTT.

This sequence joins TRBV6-5 and TRBJ1-1; TRBD1 might be the D (5 bases). Trimming removed 10 bases from V and 9 bases from J, with 18 bases in between. Germline-derived CDR1 and CDR2 are MNHEY and SVGAGI. This CDR3 spans 12 amino acids. This CDR3 reads CATLRQITKAFF. The CDR3 region has the DNA TGTGCCACCTTACGACAGATTACTAAAGCTTTCTTT.

The chain is built from TRBV28 and TRBJ2-1; TRBD1 aligns across 10 bases. V shed 4 bases and J 4 bases; nucleotides not matched to a gene: 10. The germline gives CDR1 MDHEN, CDR2 SYDVKM. The CDR3 totals 17 residues. This CDR3 reads CASSSYLDRGPYNEQFF. As DNA, the CDR3 is TGTGCCAGCAGTTCTTATCTTGACAGGGGGCCTTACAATGAGCAGTTCTTC.

V usage is TRBV5-1 and J usage is TRBJ2-3; TRBD1 aligns across 11 bases. J lost 2 bases, V lost 1 base, and 3 bases had no gene match. The CDR3 spans 16 residues. Germline assignment: CDR1 SGHRS and CDR2 YFSETQ. The CDR3 DNA follows: TGCGCCAGCAGCTTGTTGGGACAGGGGGACACAGATACGCAGTATTTT. It specifies CASSLLGQGDTDTQYF.

The chain is built from TRBV29-1 and TRBJ2-7; tentatively, D is TRBD2 (5 bases). V was pared by 4 bases and J by 12 bases, with 16 bases between. CDR3 length equals 11 residues. Germline assignment: CDR1 SQVTM and CDR2 ANQGSEA. The CDR3 DNA reads TGCAGCGTTGGCAGAGGGAGAAAGGCGTACTTC. It encodes CSVGRGRKAYF.

J is TRBJ1-3 and V is TRBV5-1; D unresolved. This CDR3 comprises 16 residues. Trimming cost V 0 bases and J 1 base, with 11 bases left between them. Germline CDR1 SGHRS, CDR2 YFSETQ. This CDR3 reads CASSLGLGGSGNTIYF. In DNA form, the CDR3 reads TGCGCCAGCAGCTTGGGCCTTGGAGGGTCTGGAAACACCATATATTTT.

The rearrangement joins TRBV28 to TRBJ2-7; tentatively, D is TRBD1 (6 bases). CDR3 length equals 13 residues. Trimming removed 8 bases from V and 5 bases from J, with 16 bases in between. Per germline, CDR1 MDHEN and CDR2 SYDVKM. The CDR3 coding sequence is TGTGCCAGCCTGCGCCGGGACACCGACGAGCAGTACTTC. The encoded protein is CASLRRDTDEQYF.

The count of this clone is one. This chain uses TRBV5-1 with TRBJ2-1; 13 bases match TRBD2. V lost 3 bases to trimming and J lost 15 bases; unmatched junction nucleotides: 18. Germline-derived CDR1 and CDR2 are SGHRS and YFSETQ. The CDR3 spans 17 residues. CDR3 nucleotide sequence: TGCGCCAGCAGCTGGGACCCAGGACTAGCGGGAGAAGGCTCGGTGTTCTTC. The encoded protein is CASSWDPGLAGEGSVFF.

This clone was counted between two and nine times. This sequence joins TRBV19 and TRBJ2-1; 10 nucleotides agree with TRBD2. Trimming removed 5 bases from V and 0 bases from J; junction bases left unmatched: 7. CDR1 LNHDA and CDR2 SQIVND come from the germline V gene (reference sequence). This CDR3 contains 17 residues. The chain's CDR3 is CASSGQRGGSSYNEQFF. The CDR3 bases are TGTGCCAGTAGTGGACAGCGGGGGGGGAGCTCCTACAATGAGCAGTTCTTC.

The chain combines TRBV5-4 with TRBJ1-2, with 8 nucleotides matching TRBD1. CDR1 and CDR2 from the germline V gene are SGHNT and YYREEE (reference sequence). This CDR3 contains 14 residues. The V segment lost 4 bases and the J segment 0 bases; nucleotides outside the gene matches: 2. The CDR3 DNA sequence: TGTGCCAGCAGCAGGGACAGGACTAACTATGGCTACACCTTC. It is translated as CASSRDRTNYGYTF.

V gene TRBV27 combines with J gene TRBJ2-1; the match to TRBD2 covers 14 bases. The germline CDR1 and CDR2 sequences are MNHEY and SMNVEV (reference sequence). The CDR3 spans 22 residues. The J segment lost 1 base and the V segment lost 5 bases, leaving 19 bases of the junction unmatched. CDR3 region: CASSPSGVRGLAGDPSYNEQFF. CDR3 sequence (DNA): TGTGCCAGCAGTCCGTCAGGGGTGCGGGGACTAGCGGGAGACCCTTCCTACAATGAGCAGTTCTTC.

The chain recombines TRBV7-9 with TRBJ2-5; possibly TRBD2 for D (6 bases). Germline V gives CDR1 SEHNR, CDR2 FQNEAQ (reference sequence). The CDR3 has 14 amino acids. The germline V and J ends were trimmed by 3 bases and 5 bases, with 13 bases remaining between them. CDR3 DNA: TGTGCCAGCAGCTTGGACGGGAGTAGGGAGACCCAGTACTTC. Amino acids: CASSLDGSRETQYF.

The chain has TRBV13 and TRBJ1-4; D is perhaps TRBD1 (5 bases). Germline loops: CDR1 PRHDT, CDR2 FYEKMQ (reference sequence). CDR3 length: 16 amino acids. V lost 5 bases to trimming and J lost 7 bases, with 20 bases between them. The CDR3 spells CASSGAPKAGGEKLFF. The CDR3 DNA follows: TGTGCCAGCAGCGGGGCCCCAAAAGCCGGGGGTGAAAAACTGTTTTTT.

Only a few counts were recorded for this clone. Possible read error: a much larger clone is one base away. Other DNA sequences in this sample translate to the same CDR3. The rearrangement uses TRBV10-3 and TRBJ1-5, with 10 bases fitting TRBD1. Looked up from germline, CDR1 is ENHRY and CDR2 is SYGVKD. The CDR3 contains 14 residues. The V and J ends lost 8 bases and 1 base, in that order; junction bases with no gene match: 2. The CDR3 loop reads CAIGTGDSNQPQHF. The CDR3 region has the DNA TGTGCCATCGGGACAGGGGACAGCAATCAGCCCCAGCATTTT.

This clone has just a few counts. The rearrangement joins TRBV12-3 or TRBV12-4 to TRBJ1-2, with 9 bases identical to TRBD1. V was clipped by 7 bases and J by 2 bases; unmatched bases: 2. This CDR3 has 13 amino acids. This CDR3 reads CASNGQGNYGYTF. CDR3 nucleotides: TGTGCCAGCAATGGACAGGGGAACTATGGCTACACCTTC.

The chain is built from TRBV24-1 and TRBJ2-3, with 12 bases that match TRBD2. The V and J ends lost 10 bases and 2 bases, in that order; junction bases with no gene match: 12. Germline V gene data show CDR1 as KGHDR and CDR2 as SFDVKD. CDR3 length: 17 amino acids. CDR3 in DNA: TGTGCCACGATAAAAATCGGACTAGCGGGACCCACAGATACGCAGTATTTT. Its translation: CATIKIGLAGPTDTQYF.

In regard to this clone: The identical CDR3 is also encoded by other nucleotide sequences in the sample. The rearrangement links TRBV5-4 to TRBJ2-1; tentative D call: TRBD2 (5 bases). Trimming removed 4 bases from V and 1 base from J, with 6 bases in between. The CDR3 runs to 13 residues. CDR1 is SGHNT and CDR2 is YYREEE in the germline V gene (reference sequence). Written as DNA, the CDR3 is TGTGCCAGCAGCGGGAGTTCCTACAATGAGCAGTTCTTC. The encoded protein is CASSGSSYNEQFF. The whole variable domain, filled in from reference TRBV5-4 and TRBJ2-1, reads ETGVTQSPTHLIKTRGQQVTLRCSSQSGHNTVSWYQQALGQGPQFIFQYYREEENGRGNFPPRFSGLQFPNYSSELNVNALELDDSALYLCASSGSSYNEQFFGPGTRLTVL.

The CDR3 DNA is TGTGCCAGTAGTATAACGGGGACTAGCGGGAGCTCCTACGAGCAGTACTTC. Translation gives CASSITGTSGSSYEQYF. The genes are TRBV19 and TRBJ2-7; TRBD2 aligns across 14 bases. The CDR3 is 17 residues long. Per the germline V gene, CDR1 is LNHDA and CDR2 is SQIVND (reference sequence). V gave up 2 bases and J gave up 0 bases; unmatched junction bases: 3.